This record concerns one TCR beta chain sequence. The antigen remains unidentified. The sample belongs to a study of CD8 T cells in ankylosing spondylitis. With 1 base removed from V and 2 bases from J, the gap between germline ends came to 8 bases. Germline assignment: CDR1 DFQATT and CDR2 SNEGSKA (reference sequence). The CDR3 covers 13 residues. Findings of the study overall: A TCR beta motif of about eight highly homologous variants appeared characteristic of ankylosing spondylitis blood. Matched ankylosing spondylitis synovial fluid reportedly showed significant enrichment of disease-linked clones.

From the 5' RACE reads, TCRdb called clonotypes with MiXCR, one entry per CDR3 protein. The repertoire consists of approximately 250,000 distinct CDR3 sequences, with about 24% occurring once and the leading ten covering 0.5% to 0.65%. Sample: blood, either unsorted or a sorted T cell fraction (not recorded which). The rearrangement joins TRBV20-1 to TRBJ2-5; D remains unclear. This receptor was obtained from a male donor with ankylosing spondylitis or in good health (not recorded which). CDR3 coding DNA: TGCAGTGCTAGAGTCGGCAATCAAGAGACCCAGTACTTC. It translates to CSARVGNQETQYF.